This TCR beta chain was identified during a study of blood T cells in healthy people across ages. Germline CDR1 MNHEY, CDR2 SMNVEV (reference sequence). V was trimmed by 2 bases and J by 5 bases, leaving 16 bases between them. The CDR3 length is 15 residues. Primed by a sample-barcoded 5' primer and a J-beta primer mix, a second PCR proceeded for roughly 7 to 12 cycles. TCRdb itself ran the 5' RACE reads through MiXCR, one entry per CDR3 protein. Altogether 850,000 or so distinct CDR3 sequences are present, under 30% being singletons, with the ten largest covering roughly 17%. Every donor contributed about 10 milliliters of peripheral blood by blood draw. Isolation of PBMCs gave at least 6 million cells per sample. This clonotype was recorded many times.

The sequenced material came from blood. The V call is TRBV27, the J call TRBJ2-7; no reliable D call. The TCR was taken from a woman of 80 years or more in good health. The CDR3 region is CASSLRSHLLDEQYF. The CDR3, as DNA: TGTGCCAGCAGTTTACGCAGCCACCTTCTGGACGAGCAGTACTTC.